The TCR beta chain described here comes from a study of blood T cell repertoires in COVID-19. At the level of the study: Donors in the United States, Italy and Spain gave samples during acute or convalescent COVID-19.

Original analysis: Estimated nucleated cell counts came from reference gene primer amplification. Profiling relied on immunoSEQ multiplex PCR, and the TCRdb table lists in-frame clones only, not all of them. The DNA was the basis for D and trimming; V, J and clone size are from that table. The sample holds about 170,000 clones, around 82% seen once. The Seattle patients joined while their infection was active and were tracked longitudinally afterward. The CDR3 sequence is 14 residues long. Trimming took off 1 base at V and 5 bases at J, with 12 bases between the two ends. Per germline, CDR1 LGHNA and CDR2 YNFKEQ.

This clonotype was obtained from an elderly man with COVID-19, enrolled during active disease. Sequenced: peripheral blood. The rearrangement links TRBV4-2 to TRBJ2-7, with D perhaps matching TRBD1 (6 bases). CDR3 DNA sequence: TGTGCCAGCAGCCAAGTTTACAGGGCGGACGAGCAGTACTTC. Its protein is CASSQVYRADEQYF.